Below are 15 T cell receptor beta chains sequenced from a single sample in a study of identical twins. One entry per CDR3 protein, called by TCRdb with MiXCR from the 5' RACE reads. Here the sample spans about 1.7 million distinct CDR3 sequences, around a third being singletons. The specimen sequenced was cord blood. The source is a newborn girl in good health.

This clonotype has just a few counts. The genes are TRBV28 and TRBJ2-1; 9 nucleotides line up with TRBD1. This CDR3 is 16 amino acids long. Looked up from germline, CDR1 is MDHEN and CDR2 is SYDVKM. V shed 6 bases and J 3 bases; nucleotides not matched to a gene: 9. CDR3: CASSTPGTGYYNEQFF. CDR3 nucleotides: TGTGCCAGCAGCACTCCCGGGACAGGGTACTACAATGAGCAGTTCTTC.

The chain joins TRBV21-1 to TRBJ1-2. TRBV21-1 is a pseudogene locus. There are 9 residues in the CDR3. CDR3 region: CASQYGYTF. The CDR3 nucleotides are TGTGCCAGCCAATATGGCTACACCTTC.

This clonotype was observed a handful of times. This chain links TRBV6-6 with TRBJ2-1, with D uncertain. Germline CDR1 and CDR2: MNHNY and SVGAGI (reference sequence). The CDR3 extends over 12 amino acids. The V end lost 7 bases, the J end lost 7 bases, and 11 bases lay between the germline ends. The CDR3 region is CASNGPRNEQFF. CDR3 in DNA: TGTGCCAGCAACGGACCGAGGAATGAGCAGTTCTTC.

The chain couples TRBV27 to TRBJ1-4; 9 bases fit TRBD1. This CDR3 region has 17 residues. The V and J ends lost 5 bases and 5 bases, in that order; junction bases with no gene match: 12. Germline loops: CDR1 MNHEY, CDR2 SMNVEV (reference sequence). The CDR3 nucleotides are TGTGCCAGCAGTATACCCGGGACAGGGAGGCGAAATGAAAAACTGTTTTTT. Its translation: CASSIPGTGRRNEKLFF.

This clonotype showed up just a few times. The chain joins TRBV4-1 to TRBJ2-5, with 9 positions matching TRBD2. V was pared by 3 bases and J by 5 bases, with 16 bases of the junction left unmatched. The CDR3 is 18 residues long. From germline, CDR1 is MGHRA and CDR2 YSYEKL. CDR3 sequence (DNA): TGCGCCAGCAGCCACTCCCCGAGGGCTAGCGGGAATCGGGAGACCCAGTACTTC. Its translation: CASSHSPRASGNRETQYF.

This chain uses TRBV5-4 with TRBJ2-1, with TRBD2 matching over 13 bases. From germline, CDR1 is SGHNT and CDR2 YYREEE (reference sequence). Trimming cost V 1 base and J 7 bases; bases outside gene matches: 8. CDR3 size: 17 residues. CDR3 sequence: CASSLIFRTSGRNEQFF. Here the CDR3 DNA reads TGTGCCAGCAGCTTGATTTTTCGGACTAGCGGGAGAAATGAGCAGTTCTTC.

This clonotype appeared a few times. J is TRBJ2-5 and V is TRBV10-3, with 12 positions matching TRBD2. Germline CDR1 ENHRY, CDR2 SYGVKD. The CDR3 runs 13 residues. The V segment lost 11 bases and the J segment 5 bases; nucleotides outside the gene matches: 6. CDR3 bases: TGTGCCGCCGCTAGCGGGGGGGCGGAGACCCAGTACTTC. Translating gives CAAASGGAETQYF.

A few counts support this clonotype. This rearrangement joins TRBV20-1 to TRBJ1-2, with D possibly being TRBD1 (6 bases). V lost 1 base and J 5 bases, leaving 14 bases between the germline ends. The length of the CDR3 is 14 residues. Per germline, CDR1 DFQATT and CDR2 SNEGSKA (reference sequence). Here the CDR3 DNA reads TGCAGTGCTAGAGTCAATGGGGGGGCGTATGGCTACACCTTC. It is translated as CSARVNGGAYGYTF.

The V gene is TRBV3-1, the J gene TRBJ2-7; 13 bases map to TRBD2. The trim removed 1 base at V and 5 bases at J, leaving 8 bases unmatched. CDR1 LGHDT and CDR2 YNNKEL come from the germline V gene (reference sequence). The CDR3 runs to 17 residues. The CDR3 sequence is CASSQAQLAGGYDEQYF. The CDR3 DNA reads TGTGCCAGCAGCCAAGCCCAACTAGCGGGGGGGTACGACGAGCAGTACTTC.

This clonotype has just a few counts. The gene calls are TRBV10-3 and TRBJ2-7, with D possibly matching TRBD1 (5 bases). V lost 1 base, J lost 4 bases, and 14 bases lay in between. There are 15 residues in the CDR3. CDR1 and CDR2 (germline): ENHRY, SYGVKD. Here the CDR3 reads CAISEWPQATYEQYF. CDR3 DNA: TGTGCCATCAGTGAGTGGCCACAGGCCACTTACGAGCAGTACTTC.

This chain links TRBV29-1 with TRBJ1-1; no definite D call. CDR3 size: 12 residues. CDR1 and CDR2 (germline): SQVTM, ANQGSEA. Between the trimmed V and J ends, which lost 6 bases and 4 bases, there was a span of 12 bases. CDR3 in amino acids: CSVDDGSTEAFF. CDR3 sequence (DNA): TGCAGCGTAGATGACGGGTCCACTGAAGCTTTCTTT.

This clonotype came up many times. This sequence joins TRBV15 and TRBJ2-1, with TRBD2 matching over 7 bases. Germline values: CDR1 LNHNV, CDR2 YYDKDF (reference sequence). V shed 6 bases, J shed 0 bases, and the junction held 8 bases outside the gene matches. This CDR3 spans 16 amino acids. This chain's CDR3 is CATSSRRGSSYNEQFF. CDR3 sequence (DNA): TGTGCCACCAGTTCTAGGCGGGGGTCCTCCTACAATGAGCAGTTCTTC.

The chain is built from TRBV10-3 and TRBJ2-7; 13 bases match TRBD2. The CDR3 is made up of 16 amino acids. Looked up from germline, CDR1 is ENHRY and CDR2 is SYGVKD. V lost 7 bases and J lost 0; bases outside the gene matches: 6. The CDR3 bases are TGTGCCATCAAGGGAGGACTAGCGGGGGCCTCCTACGAGCAGTACTTC. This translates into CAIKGGLAGASYEQYF.

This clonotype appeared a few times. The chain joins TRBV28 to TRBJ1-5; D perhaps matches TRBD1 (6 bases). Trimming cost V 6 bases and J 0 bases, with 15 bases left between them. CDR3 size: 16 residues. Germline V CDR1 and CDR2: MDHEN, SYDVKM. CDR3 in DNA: TGTGCCAGCAGAAATGGACAGCTGAATAGCAATCAGCCCCAGCATTTT. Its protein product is CASRNGQLNSNQPQHF.

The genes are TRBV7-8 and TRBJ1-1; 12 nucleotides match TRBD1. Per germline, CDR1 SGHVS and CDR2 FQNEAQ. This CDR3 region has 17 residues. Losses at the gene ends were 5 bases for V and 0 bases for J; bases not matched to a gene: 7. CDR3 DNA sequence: TGTGCCAGCAGCACCAGGGACAGGGGGCGATTGAACACTGAAGCTTTCTTT. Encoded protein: CASSTRDRGRLNTEAFF. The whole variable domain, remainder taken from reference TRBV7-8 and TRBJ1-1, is GAGVSQSPRYKVAKRGQDVALRCDPISGHVSLFWYQQALGQGPEFLTYFQNEAQLDKSGLPSDRFFAERPEGSVSTLKIQRTQQEDSAVYLCASSTRDRGRLNTEAFFGQGTRLTVV.